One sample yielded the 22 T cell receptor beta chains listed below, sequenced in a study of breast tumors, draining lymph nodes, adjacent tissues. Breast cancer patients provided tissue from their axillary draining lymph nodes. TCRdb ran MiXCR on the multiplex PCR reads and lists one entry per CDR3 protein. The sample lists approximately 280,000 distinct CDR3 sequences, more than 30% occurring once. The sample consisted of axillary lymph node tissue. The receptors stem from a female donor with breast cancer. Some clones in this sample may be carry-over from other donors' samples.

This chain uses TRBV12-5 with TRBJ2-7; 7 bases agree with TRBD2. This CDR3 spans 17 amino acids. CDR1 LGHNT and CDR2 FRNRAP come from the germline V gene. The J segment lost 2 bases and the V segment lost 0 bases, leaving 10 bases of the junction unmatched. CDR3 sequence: CASGLVPMLAVTYEQYF. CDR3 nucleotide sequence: TGTGCTAGTGGTTTGGTGCCTATGCTAGCGGTTACCTACGAGCAGTACTTC.

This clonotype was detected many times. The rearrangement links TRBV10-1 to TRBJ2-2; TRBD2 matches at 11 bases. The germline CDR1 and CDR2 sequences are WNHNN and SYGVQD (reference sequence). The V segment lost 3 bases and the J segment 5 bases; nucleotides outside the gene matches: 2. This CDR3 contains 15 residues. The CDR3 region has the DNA TGCGCCAGCAGTGACGGACTAGCGGGTACCGGGGAGCTGTTTTTT. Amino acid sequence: CASSDGLAGTGELFF.

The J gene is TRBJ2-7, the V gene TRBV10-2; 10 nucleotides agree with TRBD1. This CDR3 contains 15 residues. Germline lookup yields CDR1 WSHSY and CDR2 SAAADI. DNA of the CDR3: TGCGCAAGCTCCGGGACAGGGGTCGACCCCAACGAGCAGTACTTC. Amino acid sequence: CASSGTGVDPNEQYF.

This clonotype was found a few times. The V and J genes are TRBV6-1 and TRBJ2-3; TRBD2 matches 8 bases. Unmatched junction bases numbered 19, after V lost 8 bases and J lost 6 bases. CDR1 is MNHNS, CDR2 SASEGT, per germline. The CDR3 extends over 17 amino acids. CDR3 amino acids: CASGRGRAGGTSDTQYF. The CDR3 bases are TGTGCCAGCGGGCGGGGAAGGGCGGGAGGCACCTCGGATACGCAGTATTTT.

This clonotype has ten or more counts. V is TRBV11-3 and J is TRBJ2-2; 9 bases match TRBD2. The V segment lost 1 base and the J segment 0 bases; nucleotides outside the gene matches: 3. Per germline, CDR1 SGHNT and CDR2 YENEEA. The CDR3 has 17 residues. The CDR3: CASSLGASGTNTGELFF. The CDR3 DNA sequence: TGTGCCAGCAGCTTAGGCGCTAGCGGGACGAACACCGGGGAGCTGTTTTTT.

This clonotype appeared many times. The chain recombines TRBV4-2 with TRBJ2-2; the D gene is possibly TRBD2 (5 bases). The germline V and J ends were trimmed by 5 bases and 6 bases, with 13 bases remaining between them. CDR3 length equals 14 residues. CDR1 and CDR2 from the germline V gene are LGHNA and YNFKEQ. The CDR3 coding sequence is TGTGCCAGCAGCACCCGGGATACGGCCGGGGAGCTGTTTTTT. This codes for CASSTRDTAGELFF.

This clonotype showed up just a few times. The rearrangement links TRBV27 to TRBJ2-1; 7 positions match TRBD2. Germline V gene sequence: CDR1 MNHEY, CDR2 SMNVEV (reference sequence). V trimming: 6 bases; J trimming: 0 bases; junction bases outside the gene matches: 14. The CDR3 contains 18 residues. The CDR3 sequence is CASRVGASGRYSYNEQFF. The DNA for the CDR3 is TGTGCCAGCAGAGTAGGCGCTAGCGGCCGTTACTCCTACAATGAGCAGTTCTTC.

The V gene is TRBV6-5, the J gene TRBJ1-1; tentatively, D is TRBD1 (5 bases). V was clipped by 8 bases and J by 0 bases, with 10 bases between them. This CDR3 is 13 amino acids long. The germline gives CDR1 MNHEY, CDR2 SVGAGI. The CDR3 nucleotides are TGTGCCAGCCAAGGGACTCTGAACACTGAAGCTTTCTTT. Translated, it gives CASQGTLNTEAFF.

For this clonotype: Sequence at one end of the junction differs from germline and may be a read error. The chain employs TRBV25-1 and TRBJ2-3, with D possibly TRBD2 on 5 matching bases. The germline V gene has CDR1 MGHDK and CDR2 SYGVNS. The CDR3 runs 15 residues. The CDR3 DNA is TGTGCCAGCAGTGATGCGTACCCTAGCACAGATACGCAGTGCTTT. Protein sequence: CASSDAYPSTDTQCF.

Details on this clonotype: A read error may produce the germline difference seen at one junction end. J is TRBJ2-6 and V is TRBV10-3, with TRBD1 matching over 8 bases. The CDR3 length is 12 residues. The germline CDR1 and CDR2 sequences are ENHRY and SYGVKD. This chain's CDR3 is CAISGTGTTEAF. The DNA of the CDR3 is TGTGCCATCAGTGGGACAGGGACCACTGAAGCTTTC.

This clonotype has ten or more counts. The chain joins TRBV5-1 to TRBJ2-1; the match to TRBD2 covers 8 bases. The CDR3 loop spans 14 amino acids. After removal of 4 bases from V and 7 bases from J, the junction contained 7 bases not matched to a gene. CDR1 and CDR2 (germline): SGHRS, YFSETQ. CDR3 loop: CASSVAGTGNEQFF. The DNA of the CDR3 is TGCGCCAGCAGCGTAGCGGGAACTGGGAATGAGCAGTTCTTC.

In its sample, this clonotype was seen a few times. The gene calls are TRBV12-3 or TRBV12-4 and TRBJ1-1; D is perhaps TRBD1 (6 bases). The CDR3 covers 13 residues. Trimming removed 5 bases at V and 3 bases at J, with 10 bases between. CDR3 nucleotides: TGTGCCAGCAGTCCAACAGGGTACACTGAAGCTTTCTTT. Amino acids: CASSPTGYTEAFF.

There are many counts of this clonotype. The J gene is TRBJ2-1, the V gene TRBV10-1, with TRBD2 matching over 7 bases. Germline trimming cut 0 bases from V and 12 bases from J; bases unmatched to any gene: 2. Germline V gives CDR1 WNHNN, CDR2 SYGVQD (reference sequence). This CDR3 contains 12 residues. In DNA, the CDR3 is TGCGCCAGCAGTGAGTCTCGGGAGGCGCAGTTCTTC. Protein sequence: CASSESREAQFF.

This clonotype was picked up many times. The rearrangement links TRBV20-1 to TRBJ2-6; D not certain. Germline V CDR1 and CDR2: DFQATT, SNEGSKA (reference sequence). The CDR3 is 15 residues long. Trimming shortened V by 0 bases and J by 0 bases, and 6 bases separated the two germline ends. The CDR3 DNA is TGCAGTGCTAGAGATGGAGCCTCTGGGGCCAACGTCCTGACTTTC. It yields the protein CSARDGASGANVLTF.

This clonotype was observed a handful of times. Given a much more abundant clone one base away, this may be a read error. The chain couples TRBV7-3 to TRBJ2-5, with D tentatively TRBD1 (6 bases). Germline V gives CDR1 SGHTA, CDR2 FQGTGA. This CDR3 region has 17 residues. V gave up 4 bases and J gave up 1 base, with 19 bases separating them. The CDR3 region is CASSSSYGQRVQETQYF. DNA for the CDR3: TGTGCCAGCAGCTCATCTTACGGACAGAGAGTCCAAGAGACCCAGTACTTC. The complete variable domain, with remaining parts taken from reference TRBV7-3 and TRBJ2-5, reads GAGVSQTPSNKVTEKGKYVELRCDPISGHTALYWYRQSLGQGPEFLIYFQGTGAADDSGLPNDRFFAVRPEGSVSTLKIQRTERGDSAVYLCASSSSYGQRVQETQYFGPGTRLLVL.

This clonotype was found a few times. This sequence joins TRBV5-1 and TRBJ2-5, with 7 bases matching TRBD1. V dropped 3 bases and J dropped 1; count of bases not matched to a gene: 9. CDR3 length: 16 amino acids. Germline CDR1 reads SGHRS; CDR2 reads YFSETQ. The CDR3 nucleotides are TGCGCCAGCAGCTCCCTCCTGACAGGGCCCCAAGAGACCCAGTACTTC. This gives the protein CASSSLLTGPQETQYF.

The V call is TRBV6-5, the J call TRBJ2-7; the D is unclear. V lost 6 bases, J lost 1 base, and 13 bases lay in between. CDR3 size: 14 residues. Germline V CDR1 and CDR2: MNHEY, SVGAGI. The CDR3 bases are TGTGCCAGCAGGGCTCCGGCTGGGTCCTACGAGCAGTACTTC. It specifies CASRAPAGSYEQYF.

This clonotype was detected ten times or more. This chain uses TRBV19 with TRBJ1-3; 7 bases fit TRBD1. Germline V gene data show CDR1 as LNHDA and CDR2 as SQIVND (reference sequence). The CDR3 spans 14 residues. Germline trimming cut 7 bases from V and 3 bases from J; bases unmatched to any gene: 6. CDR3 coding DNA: TGTGCCAGTATCGTGGACAGGTTTGGAAACACCATATATTTT. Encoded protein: CASIVDRFGNTIYF.

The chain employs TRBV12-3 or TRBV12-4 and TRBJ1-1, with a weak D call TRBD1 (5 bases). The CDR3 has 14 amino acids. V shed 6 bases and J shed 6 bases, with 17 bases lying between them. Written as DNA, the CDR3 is TGTGCCAGCAGGGAACAAGAGCTGGGGGCTGAAGCTTTCTTT. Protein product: CASREQELGAEAFF.

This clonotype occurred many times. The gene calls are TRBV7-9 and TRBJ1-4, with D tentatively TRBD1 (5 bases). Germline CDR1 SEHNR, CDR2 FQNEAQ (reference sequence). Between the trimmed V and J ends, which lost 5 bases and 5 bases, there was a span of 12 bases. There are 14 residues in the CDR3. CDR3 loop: CASSITRGNEKLFF. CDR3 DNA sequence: TGTGCCAGCAGCATCACGCGGGGGAATGAAAAACTGTTTTTT.

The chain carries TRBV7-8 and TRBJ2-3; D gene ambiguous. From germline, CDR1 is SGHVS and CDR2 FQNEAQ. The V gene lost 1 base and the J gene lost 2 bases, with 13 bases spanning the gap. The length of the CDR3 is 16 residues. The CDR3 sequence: CASSLVSGQLTDTQYF. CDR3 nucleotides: TGTGCCAGCAGCTTAGTGTCGGGCCAGCTCACAGATACGCAGTATTTT.

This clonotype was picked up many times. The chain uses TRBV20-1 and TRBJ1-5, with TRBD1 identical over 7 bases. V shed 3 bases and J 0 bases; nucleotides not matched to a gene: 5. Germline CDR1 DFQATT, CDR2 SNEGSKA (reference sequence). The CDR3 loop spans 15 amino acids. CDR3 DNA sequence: TGCAGTGCTAGTCGAGGGACAGATAGCAATCAGCCCCAGCATTTT. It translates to CSASRGTDSNQPQHF.